This TCR beta chain stems from a study of T cells in Graves' hyperthyroidism and ophthalmopathy. What was amplified from RNA transcripts were TCR beta CDR3 regions. First-round RT-PCR targeting the TCR CDR3 was performed with the HTBI primer set. One entry per CDR3 protein results from TCRdb running MiXCR on the multiplex PCR reads. The table includes 450,000 to 650,000 distinct CDR3 sequences, 20% to 25% detected once. General study results and limits: In the analysis, a 13 V-J model separated ophthalmopathy from stable hyperthyroidism.

This clonotype was seen ten or more times. Antigen unknown. Its ends do not fully match the called genes, so a read error is possible. The CDR3 loop spans 13 amino acids. CDR1 is MNHEY and CDR2 is SMNVEV in the germline V gene (reference sequence). The rearrangement links TRBV27 to TRBJ1-1; D gene uncertain. The specimen sequenced was blood. The receptor comes from a man aged 18 to 30 with Graves' hyperthyroidism. CDR3 protein: CASRTGLGTEASF. For the CDR3, the DNA is TGTGCCAGCAGAACGGGGTTGGGTACTGAAGCTTCCTTT.